These T cell receptor beta chains were read from a single sample in a study of T cell responses to AZD1222 COVID-19 vaccine. Clones were read by immunoSEQ multiplex PCR, and TCRdb kept only the in-frame ones, dropping some. This table holds some 130,000 clones, over 85% found once. Here the sequenced sample was peripheral blood, taken on day 0 of AZD1222 vaccination. These receptors were collected from an adult in good health. The CDR3 runs from the conserved cysteine through the conserved F or W. The D gene is left open where the match is weak. Size values are once, few and many counts, or a class for expanded clones, and some rows have none.

16	NA	TRBD2	TRBV27	TRBJ2-1	TGTGCCAGCAGCCGACTAGCGGGAGGGCCTAAAAATGAGCAGTTCTTC	CASSRLAGGPKNEQFF
15	few	NA	TRBV30	TRBJ1-2	TGTGCCTGGAGTCTCGGGGGGTTGGATAACTATGGCTACACCTTC	CAWSLGGLDNYGYTF
13	NA	NA	TRBV11-1	TRBJ1-5	TGTGCCAGCAGCTTCGGGGCTCATCAGCCCCAGCATTTT	CASSFGAHQPQHF
13	NA	NA	TRBV6-5	TRBJ1-2	TGTGCCAGCGGCCGAGAGGCTAACTATGGCTACACCTTC	CASGREANYGYTF
13	NA	NA	TRBV6-2/TRBV6-3	TRBJ1-1	TGTGCCAGCAGTTTCAGGGGCAACACTGAAGCTTTCTTT	CASSFRGNTEAFF
18	few	NA	TRBV19	TRBJ1-5	TGTGCCAGTAGTACCTCCGGGACACTAAAATATAGCAATCAGCCCCAGCATTTT	CASSTSGTLKYSNQPQHF
14	NA	NA	TRBV4-3	TRBJ2-3	TGCGCCAGCAGCCGGGACCTTTACACAGATACGCAGTATTTT	CASSRDLYTDTQYF
13	NA	NA	TRBV24-1	TRBJ2-2	TGTGCCACCAAACACGGGAACACCGGGGAGCTGTTTTTT	CATKHGNTGELFF
15	once	NA	TRBV6-1	TRBJ2-7	TGTGCCAGCAGTGAAGAACAGGGAGGATTCTACGAGCAGTACTTC	CASSEEQGGFYEQYF
15	NA	NA	TRBV5-1	TRBJ1-1	TGCGCCAGCAGTGAGACAGACACTCCTCTCACGGGTACTTTCTTT	CASSETDTPLTGTFF
15	NA	NA	TRBV5-8	TRBJ1-6	TGTGCCAGCAGACGTCGGGGGGACGGGAATTCACCCCTCCACTTT	CASRRRGDGNSPLHF
15	NA	TRBD2	TRBV6-5	TRBJ2-2	TGTGCCAGCAGTTATAACTCCGGGGGGACCGGGGAGCTGTTTTTT	CASSYNSGGTGELFF
20	NA	TRBD1	TRBV28	TRBJ2-3	TGTGCCAGCAGTTTAGATGCGGCCCGCCACGACAGGGTTGTGGCAGATACGCAGTATTTT	CASSLDAARHDRVVADTQYF
14	NA	TRBD1	TRBV3-1/TRBV3-2	TRBJ2-1	TGTGCCGTCGCAGGGACAGTAAGGAGCAATGAGCAGTTCTTC	CAVAGTVRSNEQFF
13	NA	NA	TRBV27	TRBJ1-1	TGTGCCAGCAGTATTAGCGGCAGCACTGAAGCTTTCTTT	CASSISGSTEAFF
12	NA	NA	TRBV19	TRBJ2-1	TGTGCCAGTAGTATTCGATCCTACGAGCAGTTCTTC	CASSIRSYEQFF
16	NA	NA	TRBV7-8	TRBJ2-6	TGTGCCAGCAGCTTATACGAGGTATTCGGGGCCAACGTCCTGACTTTC	CASSLYEVFGANVLTF
18	NA	TRBD1	TRBV11-3	TRBJ2-5	TGTGCCAGCAGCTTAGCCAACTTGGGACAGGCCACCCAAGAGACCCAGTACTTC	CASSLANLGQATQETQYF
18	NA	TRBD1	TRBV4-1	TRBJ2-1	TGCGCCAGCAGCCAAGATCTTAGTCGGGGACAGACCAACAATGAGCAGTTCTTC	CASSQDLSRGQTNNEQFF
17	NA	TRBD1	TRBV15	TRBJ1-1	TGTGCCACCTCCCGCGTGGGGGACAGGGGTCCGAACACTGAAGCTTTCTTT	CATSRVGDRGPNTEAFF
14	NA	NA	TRBV19	TRBJ1-4	TGTGCCAGTAGTATAGGGGACCATAATGAAAAACTGTTTTTT	CASSIGDHNEKLFF
11	NA	NA	TRBV20-1	TRBJ2-7	TGCAGCGTCAAGGACGTCTACGAGCAGTACTTC	CSVKDVYEQYF
16	NA	NA	TRBV21-1	TRBJ1-1	TGTGCCAGCAGCACCCTGACCCCCGGGGGGAACACTGAAGCTTTCTTT	CASSTLTPGGNTEAFF
14	NA	NA	TRBV2	TRBJ1-1	TGTGCCAGCAGTGGGAGGGGGGGACTAGCTGAAGCTTTCTTT	CASSGRGGLAEAFF
16	NA	NA	TRBV30	TRBJ1-3	TGTGCCTGGAGTGTACGAGGGGGGCGATCTGGAAACACCATATATTTT	CAWSVRGGRSGNTIYF
18	NA	TRBD2	TRBV28	TRBJ2-7	TGTGCCAGCGGAGTTTGGGGGACTAGCGGGAGGTATTCCTACGAGCAGTACTTC	CASGVWGTSGRYSYEQYF
15	NA	NA	TRBV4-3	TRBJ1-3	TGCGCCAGCAGCCTTACGACCCGGGGCGGAAACACCATATATTTT	CASSLTTRGGNTIYF
13	NA	NA	TRBV5-1	TRBJ1-1	TGCGCCAGCAGCTTGATACAGGGTGGAGAAGCTTTCTTT	CASSLIQGGEAFF
15	NA	NA	TRBV4-3	TRBJ2-7	TGCGCCAGCAGCCAAGACCGGACGGTGCCCTACGAGCAGTACTTC	CASSQDRTVPYEQYF
15	NA	NA	TRBV7-9	TRBJ1-5	TGTGCCAGCAGCTTACATGGGGATGGCAATCAGCCCCAGCATTTT	CASSLHGDGNQPQHF
16	NA	TRBD2	TRBV9	TRBJ2-2	TGTGCCAGCAGCGTTACGACTAGCGTGAACACCGGGGAGCTGTTTTTT	CASSVTTSVNTGELFF
16	NA	TRBD1	TRBV9	TRBJ2-2	TGTGCCAGCAGGGCCCCCGGGACAGGGAACACCGGGGAGCTGTTTTTT	CASRAPGTGNTGELFF
14	once	NA	TRBV15	TRBJ1-4	TGTGCCACCAGCAGCGGACAGTCTAATGAAAAACTGTTTTTT	CATSSGQSNEKLFF
13	NA	NA	TRBV6-5	TRBJ2-7	TGTGCCAGCAGACAGGGCCGGATCTACGAGCAGTACTTC	CASRQGRIYEQYF